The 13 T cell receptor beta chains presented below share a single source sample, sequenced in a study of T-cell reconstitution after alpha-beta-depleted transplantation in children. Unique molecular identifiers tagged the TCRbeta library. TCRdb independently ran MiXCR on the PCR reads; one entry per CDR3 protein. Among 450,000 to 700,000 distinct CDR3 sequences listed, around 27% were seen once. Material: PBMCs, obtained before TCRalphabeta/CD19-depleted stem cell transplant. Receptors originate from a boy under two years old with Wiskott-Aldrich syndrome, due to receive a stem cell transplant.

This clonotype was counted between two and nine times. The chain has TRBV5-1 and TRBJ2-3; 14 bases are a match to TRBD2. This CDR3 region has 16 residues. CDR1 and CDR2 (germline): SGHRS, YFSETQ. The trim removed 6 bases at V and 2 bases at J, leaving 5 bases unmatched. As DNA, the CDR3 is TGCGCCAGCATCGGACTAGCGGGAGGTAACACAGATACGCAGTATTTT. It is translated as CASIGLAGGNTDTQYF.

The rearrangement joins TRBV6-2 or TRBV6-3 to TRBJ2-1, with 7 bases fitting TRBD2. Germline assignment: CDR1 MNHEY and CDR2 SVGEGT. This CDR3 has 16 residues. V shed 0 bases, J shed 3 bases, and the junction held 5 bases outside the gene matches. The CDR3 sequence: CASSYSAGTNYNEQFF. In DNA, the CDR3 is TGTGCCAGCAGTTACTCGGCTGGGACTAACTACAATGAGCAGTTCTTC.

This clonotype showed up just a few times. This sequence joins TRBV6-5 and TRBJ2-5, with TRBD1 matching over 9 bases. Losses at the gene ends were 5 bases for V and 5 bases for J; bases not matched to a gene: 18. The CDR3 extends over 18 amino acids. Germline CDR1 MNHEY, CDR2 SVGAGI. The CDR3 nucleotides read TGTGCCAGCAGTAACAGGGGGGACAGGGATTACCGGGCGGAGACCCAGTACTTC. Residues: CASSNRGDRDYRAETQYF.

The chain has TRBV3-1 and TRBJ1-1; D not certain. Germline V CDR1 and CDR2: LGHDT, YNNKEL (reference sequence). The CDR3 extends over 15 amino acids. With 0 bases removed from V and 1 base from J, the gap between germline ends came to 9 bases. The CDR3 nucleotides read TGTGCCAGCAGCCAAGAGGCGGGAAGGAACACTGAAGCTTTCTTT. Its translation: CASSQEAGRNTEAFF.

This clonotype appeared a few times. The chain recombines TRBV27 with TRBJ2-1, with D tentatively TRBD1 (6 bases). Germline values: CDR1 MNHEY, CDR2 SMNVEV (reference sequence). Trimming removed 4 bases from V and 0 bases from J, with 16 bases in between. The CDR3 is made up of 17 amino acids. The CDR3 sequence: CASSSARRDISYNEQFF. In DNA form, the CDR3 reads TGTGCCAGCAGTTCGGCCCGCCGGGACATCTCCTACAATGAGCAGTTCTTC.

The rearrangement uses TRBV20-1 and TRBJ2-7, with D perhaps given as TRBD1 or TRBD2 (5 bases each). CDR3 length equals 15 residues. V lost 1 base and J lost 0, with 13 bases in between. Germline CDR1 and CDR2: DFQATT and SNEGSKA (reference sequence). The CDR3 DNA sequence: TGCAGTGCTAGAGGCATGTGGGACCTCTCCTACGAGCAGTACTTC. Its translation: CSARGMWDLSYEQYF.

CDR3 DNA sequence: TGCAGTGCTACCTCGGCCAGGAGCGTAGAGCAGTACTTC. It translates to CSATSARSVEQYF. The V gene is TRBV20-1, the J gene TRBJ2-7; D uncertain. The V and J ends lost 4 bases and 7 bases respectively, with 17 bases between them. The germline gives CDR1 DFQATT, CDR2 SNEGSKA (reference sequence). The CDR3 runs to 13 residues.

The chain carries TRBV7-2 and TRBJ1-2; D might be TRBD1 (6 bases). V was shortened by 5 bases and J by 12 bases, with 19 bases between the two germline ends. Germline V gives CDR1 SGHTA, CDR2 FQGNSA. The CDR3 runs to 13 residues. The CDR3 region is CASSDSQRTVDTF. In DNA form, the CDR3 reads TGTGCCAGCAGCGACTCGCAAAGGACAGTGGACACCTTC.

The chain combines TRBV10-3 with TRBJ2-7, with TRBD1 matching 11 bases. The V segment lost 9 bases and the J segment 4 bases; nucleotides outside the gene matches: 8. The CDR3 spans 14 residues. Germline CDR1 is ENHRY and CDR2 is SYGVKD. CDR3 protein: CAMDSGTGGYEQYF. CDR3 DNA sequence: TGTGCCATGGACTCCGGGACAGGGGGTTACGAGCAGTACTTC.

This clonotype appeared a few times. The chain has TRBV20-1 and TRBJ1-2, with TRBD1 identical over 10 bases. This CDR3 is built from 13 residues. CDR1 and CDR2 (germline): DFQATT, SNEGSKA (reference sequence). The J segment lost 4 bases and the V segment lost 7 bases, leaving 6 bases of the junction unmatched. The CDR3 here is CSGGTGASYGYTF. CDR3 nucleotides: TGCAGTGGAGGGACAGGGGCTTCCTATGGCTACACCTTC.

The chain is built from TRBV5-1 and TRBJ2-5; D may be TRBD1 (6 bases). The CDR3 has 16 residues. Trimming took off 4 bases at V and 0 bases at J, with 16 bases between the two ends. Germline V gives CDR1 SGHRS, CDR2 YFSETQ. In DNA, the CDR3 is TGCGCCAGCAGCGGATACAGGGTTGAAGACCAAGAGACCCAGTACTTC. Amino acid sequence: CASSGYRVEDQETQYF.

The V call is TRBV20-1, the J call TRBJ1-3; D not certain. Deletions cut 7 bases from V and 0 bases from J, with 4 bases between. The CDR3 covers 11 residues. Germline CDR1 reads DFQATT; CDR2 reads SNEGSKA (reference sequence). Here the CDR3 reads CSVGSGNTIYF. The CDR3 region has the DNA TGCAGTGTAGGCTCTGGAAACACCATATATTTT.

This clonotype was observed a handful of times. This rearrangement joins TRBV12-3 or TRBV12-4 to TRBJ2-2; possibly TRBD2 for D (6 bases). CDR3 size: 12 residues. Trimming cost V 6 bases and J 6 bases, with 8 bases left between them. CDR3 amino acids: CASRASAGELFF. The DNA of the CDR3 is TGTGCCAGCAGGGCTAGCGCCGGGGAGCTGTTTTTT.